A single sample is the source of the 21 T cell receptor beta chains below, sequenced in a study of blood T cell repertoires in COVID-19. The repertoire was sequenced with immunoSEQ multiplex PCR; TCRdb's copy has only in-frame clones and lacks some. The repertoire holds approximately 98,000 clones, with about two thirds as singletons. The specimen sequenced was peripheral blood. These TCRs come from a woman aged 40 to 50 with acute or convalescent COVID-19.

The chain links TRBV15 to TRBJ1-5; the D is unclear. The germline gives CDR1 LNHNV, CDR2 YYDKDF (reference sequence). V gave up 0 bases and J gave up 6 bases, with 12 bases separating them. This CDR3 comprises 15 residues. The CDR3 loop reads CATSRDAREAQPQHF. The CDR3 nucleotides read TGTGCCACCAGCAGAGATGCGAGGGAGGCTCAGCCCCAGCATTTT.

V is TRBV28 and J is TRBJ1-2; 7 nucleotides match TRBD1. V lost 7 bases and J lost 0; bases outside the gene matches: 11. This CDR3 comprises 16 residues. Germline CDR1 and CDR2: MDHEN and SYDVKM. CDR3 in amino acids: CASTGQDRRANYGYTF. CDR3 nucleotides: TGTGCCAGCACCGGACAGGATCGACGAGCTAACTATGGCTACACCTTC.

The genes are TRBV3-1 (or the pseudogene TRBV3-2) and TRBJ1-5, with D unresolved. The V and J ends lost 4 bases and 5 bases respectively, with 12 bases between them. Germline V gene lookup returns CDR1 LGHDT and CDR2 YNNKEL (reference sequence). The CDR3 contains 14 residues. CDR3 amino acids: CASSPAGGDQPQHF. The CDR3 nucleotides read TGTGCCAGCAGCCCGGCGGGTGGGGATCAGCCCCAGCATTTT.

This rearrangement joins TRBV14 to TRBJ2-5; tentatively, D is TRBD2 (5 bases). This CDR3 spans 13 amino acids. Trimming removed 1 base at V and 5 bases at J, with 8 bases between. The germline V gene encodes CDR1 SGHDN and CDR2 FVKESK. The CDR3, as DNA: TGTGCCAGCAGCCAAGGGGAGCGGGAGACCCAGTACTTC. Its protein product is CASSQGERETQYF.

The sample holds many counts of this clone. J is TRBJ1-2 and V is TRBV27; unclear D gene. Per the germline V gene, CDR1 is MNHEY and CDR2 is SMNVEV (reference sequence). This CDR3 is 10 amino acids long. V was clipped by 8 bases and J by 5 bases, with 6 bases between them. The CDR3 DNA is TGTGCCAGCCCCAGATATGGCTACACCTTC. Translating it yields CASPRYGYTF.

This clone was picked up a small number of times. The chain employs TRBV3-1 (or the pseudogene TRBV3-2) and TRBJ2-7; D is unclear. CDR1 is LGHDT, CDR2 YNNKEL, per germline (reference sequence). V gave up 1 base and J gave up 3 bases, with 10 bases separating them. This CDR3 comprises 14 residues. The CDR3 protein is CASSQALGVYEQYF. CDR3 DNA: TGTGCCAGCAGCCAAGCCCTCGGAGTCTACGAGCAGTACTTC.

This clone was seen a few times. V gene TRBV7-9 combines with J gene TRBJ2-4; 7 bases map to TRBD2. Germline CDR1 is SEHNR and CDR2 is FQNEAQ (reference sequence). Trimming took 3 bases from V and 2 from J; bases not matched to a gene: 10. CDR3 length: 17 residues. The CDR3 loop reads CASSLAGDGFSKNIQYF. The DNA for the CDR3 is TGTGCCAGCAGCTTGGCGGGGGATGGGTTTTCCAAAAACATTCAGTACTTC.

This chain joins TRBV7-9 and TRBJ2-2; weak D call: TRBD1 (5 bases). CDR3 size: 14 residues. V lost 7 bases and J lost 5, with 14 bases in between. CDR1 is SEHNR, CDR2 FQNEAQ, per germline (reference sequence). The CDR3 is CASTWGQGTGELFF. The CDR3 DNA is TGTGCCAGCACTTGGGGCCAGGGAACCGGGGAGCTGTTTTTT.

There are many counts of this clone. The V call is TRBV5-4, the J call TRBJ2-5; tentatively, D is TRBD1 (6 bases). Germline V gives CDR1 SGHNT, CDR2 YYREEE (reference sequence). With 3 bases removed from V and 1 base from J, the gap between germline ends came to 7 bases. This CDR3 is 13 amino acids long. The CDR3 coding sequence is TGTGCCAGCAGCTGGGACATCCAAGAGACCCAGTACTTC. Translation gives CASSWDIQETQYF.

This clone was seen more than once but under ten times. The chain has TRBV5-1 and TRBJ2-2; tentative D call: TRBD1 (5 bases). Per germline, CDR1 SGHRS and CDR2 YFSETQ. The CDR3 runs 15 residues. V lost 4 bases and J lost 6, with 16 bases in between. CDR3 DNA: TGCGCCAGCAGCCCGAGGCTAGGGGTTGCCGGGGAGCTGTTTTTT. Protein product: CASSPRLGVAGELFF.

This sequence joins TRBV29-1 and TRBJ1-1; TRBD1 agrees at 7 bases. Germline trimming cut 8 bases from V and 1 base from J; bases unmatched to any gene: 7. This CDR3 comprises 13 residues. Germline V CDR1 and CDR2: SQVTM, ANQGSEA. The CDR3 nucleotides are TGCAGCATAAGGACAGGCGGGAACACTGAAGCTTTCTTT. Translating gives CSIRTGGNTEAFF.

The table lists this clone with a few counts. The chain employs TRBV28 and TRBJ2-7; D gene uncertain. Germline V gene sequence: CDR1 MDHEN, CDR2 SYDVKM. The ends were cut back, 5 bases at V and 5 bases at J, with 7 bases in the middle. The length of the CDR3 is 11 residues. As DNA, the CDR3 is TGTGCCAGCAGTCGCCGGGACGAGCAGTACTTC. It codes for CASSRRDEQYF.

The genes are TRBV5-1 and TRBJ2-7; 8 nucleotides line up with TRBD1. CDR3 length: 14 residues. The J segment lost 5 bases and the V segment lost 5 bases, leaving 9 bases of the junction unmatched. Germline CDR1 reads SGHRS; CDR2 reads YFSETQ. For the CDR3, the DNA is TGCGCCAGCAGTCTCGCTGACAGGGGCGACGAGCAGTACTTC. Its translation: CASSLADRGDEQYF. The full variable domain, in which reference TRBV5-1 and TRBJ2-7 provide the parts outside the CDR3, is KAGVTQTPRYLIKTRGQQVTLSCSPISGHRSVSWYQQTPGQGLQFLFEYFSETQRNKGNFPGRFSGRQFSNSRSEMNVSTLELGDSALYLCASSLADRGDEQYFGPGTRLTVT.

This sequence joins TRBV27 and TRBJ2-1, with 8 positions matching TRBD2. The V segment lost 6 bases and the J segment 0 bases; nucleotides outside the gene matches: 7. Germline values: CDR1 MNHEY, CDR2 SMNVEV (reference sequence). The CDR3 is 16 amino acids. CDR3 sequence reads: CASRLSGGASYNEQFF. The CDR3 coding sequence is TGTGCCAGCAGGCTTTCCGGGGGGGCCTCCTACAATGAGCAGTTCTTC.

This clone was seen only a few times. The CDR3 DNA is TGTGCCAGCAGCGCTGGACAGCAGAACACTGAAGCTTTCTTT. Its protein product is CASSAGQQNTEAFF. The genes are TRBV5-4 and TRBJ1-1; perhaps TRBD1 as D (6 bases). V lost 4 bases to trimming and J lost 1 base, with 11 bases between them. From germline, CDR1 is SGHNT and CDR2 YYREEE (reference sequence). This CDR3 is 14 amino acids long.

V is TRBV28 and J is TRBJ1-6; perhaps TRBD1 as D (6 bases). The CDR3 loop spans 15 amino acids. V lost 4 bases to trimming and J lost 9 bases, with 16 bases between them. Germline V gives CDR1 MDHEN, CDR2 SYDVKM. CDR3 amino acids: CASSSQGLTFSPLHF. The CDR3 DNA follows: TGTGCCAGCAGTTCCCAGGGGCTGACGTTTTCACCCCTCCACTTT.

This clone was seen once. This chain uses TRBV5-1 with TRBJ1-1; D is perhaps TRBD1 (5 bases). The CDR3 spans 14 residues. CDR1 SGHRS and CDR2 YFSETQ come from the germline V gene. The V gene lost 5 bases and the J gene lost 1 base, with 12 bases spanning the gap. The CDR3 reads CASRPITGNTEAFF. CDR3 in DNA: TGCGCCAGCAGACCCATAACAGGGAACACTGAAGCTTTCTTT.

The chain is built from TRBV7-9 and TRBJ1-5; 8 bases map to TRBD1. Trimming removed 0 bases from V and 6 bases from J; junction bases left unmatched: 1. The CDR3 covers 14 residues. The germline CDR1 and CDR2 sequences are SEHNR and FQNEAQ (reference sequence). The CDR3 DNA sequence: TGTGCCAGCAGCTTAGCAACAGGGGGTCAGCCCCAGCATTTT. Protein sequence: CASSLATGGQPQHF.

J is TRBJ1-2 and V is TRBV5-1, with D uncertain. The V end was cut by 2 bases, the J end by 5 bases, with 13 bases between. The CDR3 extends over 14 amino acids. Germline CDR1 and CDR2: SGHRS and YFSETQ. The CDR3 spells CASSFNFGEYGYTF. CDR3 nucleotides: TGCGCCAGCAGCTTTAATTTTGGGGAGTATGGCTACACCTTC. Combining the CDR3 with reference TRBV5-1 and TRBJ1-2 gives the whole variable domain KAGVTQTPRYLIKTRGQQVTLSCSPISGHRSVSWYQQTPGQGLQFLFEYFSETQRNKGNFPGRFSGRQFSNSRSEMNVSTLELGDSALYLCASSFNFGEYGYTFGSGTRLTVV.

The chain joins TRBV7-2 to TRBJ2-5; D is uncertain. The germline V and J ends were trimmed by 2 bases and 1 base, with 11 bases remaining between them. The CDR3 is made up of 15 amino acids. Germline assignment: CDR1 SGHTA and CDR2 FQGNSA. This CDR3 is CASSLSRQRQETQYF. CDR3 in DNA: TGTGCCAGCAGCTTAAGCCGGCAGCGCCAAGAGACCCAGTACTTC.

This chain links TRBV28 with TRBJ2-7, with 7 bases that match TRBD1. With V trimmed by 6 bases and J by 5 bases, 7 bases remained unmatched. The CDR3 has 13 residues. CDR1 and CDR2 from the germline V gene are MDHEN and SYDVKM. In DNA form, the CDR3 reads TGTGCCAGCAGGGAACAGGGGCTCCACGAGCAGTACTTC. Amino acids: CASREQGLHEQYF.